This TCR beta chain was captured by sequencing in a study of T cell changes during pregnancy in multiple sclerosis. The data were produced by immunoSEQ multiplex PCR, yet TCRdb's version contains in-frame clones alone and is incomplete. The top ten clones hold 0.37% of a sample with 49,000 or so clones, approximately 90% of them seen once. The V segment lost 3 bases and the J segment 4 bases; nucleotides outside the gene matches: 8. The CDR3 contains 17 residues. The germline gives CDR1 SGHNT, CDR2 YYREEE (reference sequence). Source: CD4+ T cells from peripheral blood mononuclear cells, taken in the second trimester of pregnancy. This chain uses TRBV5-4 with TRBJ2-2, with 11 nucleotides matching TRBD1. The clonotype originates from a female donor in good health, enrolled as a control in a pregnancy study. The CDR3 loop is CASSSEGQGAITGELFF. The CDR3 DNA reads TGTGCCAGCAGCTCGGAAGGACAGGGGGCTATCACCGGGGAGCTGTTTTTT.